The 14 T cell receptor beta chains listed next were all sequenced from one sample in a study of identical twins. TCRdb reanalysed the 5' RACE reads using MiXCR and keeps one entry per CDR3 protein. The sample has 130,000 to 150,000 distinct CDR3 sequences, roughly 3.2% seen once. Sequencing was carried out using memory T cells sorted from blood. Receptor source: a man aged 18 to 29 in good health.

This clonotype was detected many times. The CDR3 protein is CASSFNLGGKQFF. The CDR3, as DNA: TGTGCCAGCAGCTTCAACCTAGGGGGTAAGCAGTTCTTC. The chain couples TRBV5-6 to TRBJ2-1; a possible D gene is TRBD1 (6 bases). From germline, CDR1 is SGHDT and CDR2 YYEEEE. Between the trimmed V and J ends, which lost 2 bases and 11 bases, there was a span of 14 bases. This CDR3 is 13 amino acids long. Complete variable domain (other parts from reference TRBV5-6 and TRBJ2-1): DAGVTQSPTHLIKTRGQQVTLRCSPKSGHDTVSWYQQALGQGPQFIFQYYEEEERQRGNFPDRFSGHQFPNYSSELNVNALLLGDSALYLCASSFNLGGKQFFGPGTRLTVL.

At least ten counts were recorded for this clonotype. The V call is TRBV27, the J call TRBJ1-1, with D possibly being TRBD1 (6 bases). V lost 2 bases, J lost 4 bases, and 14 bases lay in between. Per germline, CDR1 MNHEY and CDR2 SMNVEV (reference sequence). The CDR3 is 15 amino acids. The CDR3 spells CASSLRQGLGTEAFF. The CDR3 DNA reads TGTGCCAGCAGTTTACGCCAGGGGTTGGGCACTGAAGCTTTCTTT.

The sample holds many counts of this clonotype. This rearrangement joins TRBV5-1 to TRBJ2-5; D not certain. The CDR3 length is 11 residues. From germline, CDR1 is SGHRS and CDR2 YFSETQ. The V gene lost 4 bases and the J gene lost 1 base, with 2 bases spanning the gap. CDR3 residues: CASSTQETQYF. Here the CDR3 DNA reads TGCGCCAGCAGCACCCAAGAGACCCAGTACTTC.

This clonotype was seen repeatedly, ten times or more. The rearrangement links TRBV7-9 to TRBJ2-6, with D tentatively TRBD2 (7 bases). Germline assignment: CDR1 SEHNR and CDR2 FQNEAQ (reference sequence). CDR3 size: 21 residues. V lost 3 bases and J 1 base, leaving 25 bases between the germline ends. The CDR3 DNA reads TGTGCCAGCAGCTTTAGTCGTTTCGGGACACAGCGGGATTCTGGGGCCAACGTCCTGACTTTC. It encodes CASSFSRFGTQRDSGANVLTF.

This clonotype has at least ten counts. The V and J genes are TRBV10-3 and TRBJ1-2; TRBD1 might be the D (6 bases). CDR1 is ENHRY, CDR2 SYGVKD, per germline. This CDR3 is built from 14 residues. V gave up 0 bases and J gave up 6 bases, with 11 bases separating them. Here the CDR3 DNA reads TGTGCCATCAGTGAGTCAAATACAGGGCATGGCTACACCTTC. Protein sequence: CAISESNTGHGYTF.

This clonotype was recorded many times. In DNA form, the CDR3 reads TGTGCCAGTAGTATAGTGGGACCCGGGGGGGAAGCTTTCTTT. Encoded protein: CASSIVGPGGEAFF. The rearrangement links TRBV19 to TRBJ1-1, with a possible D match to TRBD1 (5 bases). The V gene's germline CDR1 is LNHDA and CDR2 SQIVND (reference sequence). This CDR3 has 14 residues. Deletions cut 1 base from V and 8 bases from J, with 14 bases between.

The chain has TRBV5-1 and TRBJ2-1, with TRBD1 matching over 7 bases. The CDR3 length is 14 residues. J gave up 8 bases and V 4 bases, and 9 bases lay outside the gene matches. The V gene's germline CDR1 is SGHRS and CDR2 YFSETQ. The CDR3 region has the DNA TGCGCCAGCAGCCCAGCGGACAGGTCCGATGAGCAGTTCTTC. This sequence encodes CASSPADRSDEQFF.

In this sample, this clonotype turned up many times. V and J are TRBV27 and TRBJ2-5, with 7 bases fitting TRBD2. V was pared by 4 bases and J by 5 bases, with 7 bases of the junction left unmatched. Germline CDR1 and CDR2: MNHEY and SMNVEV (reference sequence). The CDR3 is 14 amino acids. CDR3 bases: TGTGCCAGCAGTTCGGGGGAGGGCCAGGAGACCCAGTACTTC. It yields the protein CASSSGEGQETQYF.

V usage is TRBV6-1 and J usage is TRBJ2-7; D possibly corresponds to TRBD2 (5 bases). This CDR3 spans 13 amino acids. Germline V gene sequence: CDR1 MNHNS, CDR2 SASEGT. Trimming cost V 6 bases and J 3 bases, with 12 bases left between them. The CDR3 region has the DNA TGTGCCAGCAGCCGGGGTCCCCTCTACGAGCAGTACGTC. Translated, it gives CASSRGPLYEQYV.

This clonotype has a count of ten or more. This chain connects TRBV20-1 to TRBJ2-7; D is ambiguous. CDR3 length: 16 amino acids. Germline V lookup: CDR1 DFQATT, CDR2 SNEGSKA (reference sequence). Trimming stripped 5 bases from V and 1 base from J, with 21 bases between. The CDR3 loop is CSALSFGRLGSYEQYF. CDR3 bases: TGCAGTGCTCTGTCTTTCGGGCGGCTGGGATCCTACGAGCAGTACTTC.

This clonotype was observed at least ten times. The rearrangement uses TRBV6-4 and TRBJ2-2; the D gene could be TRBD1 or TRBD2 (5 bases each). Germline lookup yields CDR1 MRHNA and CDR2 SNTAGT. Trimming removed 3 bases at V and 7 bases at J, with 9 bases between. The CDR3 covers 13 residues. The CDR3 DNA reads TGTGCCAGCAGTGAAGGGGAGAGCGGGGAGCTGTTTTTT. This sequence encodes CASSEGESGELFF.

This clonotype was recorded at least ten times. The V and J genes are TRBV29-1 and TRBJ2-3; TRBD1 matches 10 bases. The V and J ends lost 7 bases and 7 bases, in that order; junction bases with no gene match: 8. The length of the CDR3 is 13 residues. From germline, CDR1 is SQVTM and CDR2 ANQGSEA. The CDR3 DNA is TGCAGCGCCGACAGGGGGCAAGAATATACGCAGTATTTT. Protein: CSADRGQEYTQYF.

Many counts were recorded for this clonotype. The J gene is TRBJ2-1, the V gene TRBV28, with 9 bases matching TRBD1. V was pared by 5 bases and J by 8 bases, with 10 bases of the junction left unmatched. The CDR3 is 15 amino acids. The germline CDR1 and CDR2 sequences are MDHEN and SYDVKM. CDR3 sequence: CASSQLGQGRHEQFF. The CDR3 coding sequence is TGTGCCAGCAGTCAATTGGGACAGGGAAGGCATGAGCAGTTCTTC.

At least ten counts were recorded for this clonotype. The rearrangement uses TRBV20-1 and TRBJ2-3; the match to TRBD2 covers 12 bases. Per germline, CDR1 DFQATT and CDR2 SNEGSKA (reference sequence). With 3 bases clipped from V and 1 base from J, the junction kept 8 bases outside the gene matches. This CDR3 region has 17 residues. The CDR3 region is CSASGASGRAGTDTQYF. Written as DNA, the CDR3 is TGCAGTGCTAGTGGAGCTAGCGGGAGGGCGGGCACAGATACGCAGTATTTT.